The sequence of this TCR beta chain was determined in a study of blood T cell repertoires in COVID-19. The wider study: Both acute and convalescent COVID-19 samples were obtained from the United States, Italy and Spain.

Using immunoSEQ multiplex PCR, the repertoire was profiled, and TCRdb retains in-frame clones only, with some absent. This sample has roughly 330,000 clones, with 85% to 90% found just once. Participants were placed into cohorts based on the clinical history they reported. Recovered Cohort 3 donors showed two negative PCRs, clearance, or symptom resolution. There are 13 residues in the CDR3. V lost 6 bases, J lost 8 bases, and 14 bases lay in between. Germline V gene sequence: CDR1 MNHEY, CDR2 SVGAGI. This clonotype was obtained from a young woman who had recovered from COVID-19. The rearrangement uses TRBV6-5 and TRBJ2-1, with a weak D call TRBD1 (6 bases). Sample: PBMCs or T cells enriched from blood (not recorded which). CDR3 loop: CASRTGGGDEQFF. The CDR3 bases are TGTGCCAGCAGGACAGGTGGGGGCGATGAGCAGTTCTTC.